This entry concerns a single T cell receptor beta chain. The germline V and J ends were trimmed by 4 bases and 2 bases, with 15 bases remaining between them. The CDR3 consists of 16 residues. Per germline, CDR1 SGHRS and CDR2 YFSETQ. The source of the sample is a study of blood T cell repertoires in COVID-19. For the study at large: The samples span acute and convalescent COVID-19 from the United States, Italy and Spain. T cells, B-cell-depleted T cells, or PBMCs supplied cDNA or gDNA.

Study processing details: How many nucleated cells were present was estimated from reference gene primer amplification. TCRdb's copy holds only in-frame clones and misses some; the assay was immunoSEQ multiplex PCR. The V and J calls and clone size were taken over from that table, and D and trimming were inferred from the DNA. The table shows approximately 150,000 clones, with roughly 91% occurring only once. The chain is built from TRBV5-1 and TRBJ2-2; D possibly corresponds to TRBD1 (5 bases). Sequenced: peripheral blood. This clonotype was obtained from a man between 50 and 59 years old who had recovered from COVID-19. CDR3 DNA sequence: TGCGCCAGCAGCACGGGTGACAGCACAAACACCGGGGAGCTGTTTTTT. Translation: CASSTGDSTNTGELFF.